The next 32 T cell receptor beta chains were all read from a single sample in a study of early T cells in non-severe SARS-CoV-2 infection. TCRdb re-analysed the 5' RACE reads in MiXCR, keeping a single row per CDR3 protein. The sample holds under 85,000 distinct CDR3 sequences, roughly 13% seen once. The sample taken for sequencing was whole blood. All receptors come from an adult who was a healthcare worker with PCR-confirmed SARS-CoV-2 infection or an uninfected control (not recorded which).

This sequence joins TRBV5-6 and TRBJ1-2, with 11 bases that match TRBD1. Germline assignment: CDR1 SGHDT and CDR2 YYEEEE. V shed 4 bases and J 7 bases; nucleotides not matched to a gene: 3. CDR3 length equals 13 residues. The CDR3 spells CASSLGQGAGYTF. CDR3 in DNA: TGTGCCAGCAGCCTCGGACAGGGGGCTGGCTACACCTTC.

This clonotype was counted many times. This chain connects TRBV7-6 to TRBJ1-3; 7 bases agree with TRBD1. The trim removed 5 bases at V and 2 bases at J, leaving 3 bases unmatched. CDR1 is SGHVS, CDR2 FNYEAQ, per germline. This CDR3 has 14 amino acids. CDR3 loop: CASSAGTAGNTIYF. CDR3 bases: TGTGCCAGCAGCGCCGGGACAGCTGGAAACACCATATATTTT.

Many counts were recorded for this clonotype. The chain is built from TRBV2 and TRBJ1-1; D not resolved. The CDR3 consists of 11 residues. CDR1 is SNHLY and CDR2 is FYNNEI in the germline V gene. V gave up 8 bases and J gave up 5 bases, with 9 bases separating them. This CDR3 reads CASPRGTEAFF. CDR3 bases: TGTGCCAGCCCCCGCGGAACTGAAGCTTTCTTT.

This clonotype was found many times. This CDR3 is CASSQDRFGNQPQHF. In DNA form, the CDR3 reads TGCGCCAGCAGCCAAGATAGGTTTGGCAATCAGCCCCAGCATTTT. The chain joins TRBV4-3 to TRBJ1-5; D gene uncertain. This CDR3 has 15 amino acids. Germline CDR1 and CDR2: LGHNA and YSLEER. Between the trimmed V and J ends, which lost 0 bases and 2 bases, there was a span of 8 bases.

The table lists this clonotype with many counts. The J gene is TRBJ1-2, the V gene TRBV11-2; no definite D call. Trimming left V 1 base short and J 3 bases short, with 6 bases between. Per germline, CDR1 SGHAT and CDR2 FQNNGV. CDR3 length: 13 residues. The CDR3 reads CASSLGGDYGYTF. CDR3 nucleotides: TGTGCCAGCAGCTTAGGTGGGGACTATGGCTACACCTTC.

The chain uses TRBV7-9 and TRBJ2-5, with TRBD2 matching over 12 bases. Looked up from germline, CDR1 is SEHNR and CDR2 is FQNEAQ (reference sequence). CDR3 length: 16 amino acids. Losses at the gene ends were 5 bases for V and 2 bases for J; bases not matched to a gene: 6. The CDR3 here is CASSPRTSGDQETQYF. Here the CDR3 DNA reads TGTGCCAGCAGCCCCCGGACTAGCGGGGATCAAGAGACCCAGTACTTC.

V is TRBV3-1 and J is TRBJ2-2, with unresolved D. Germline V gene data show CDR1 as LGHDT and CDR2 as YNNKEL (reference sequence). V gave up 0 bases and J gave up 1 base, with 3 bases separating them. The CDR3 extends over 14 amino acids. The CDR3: CASSQERNTGELFF. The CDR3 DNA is TGTGCCAGCAGCCAAGAGCGGAACACCGGGGAGCTGTTTTTT.

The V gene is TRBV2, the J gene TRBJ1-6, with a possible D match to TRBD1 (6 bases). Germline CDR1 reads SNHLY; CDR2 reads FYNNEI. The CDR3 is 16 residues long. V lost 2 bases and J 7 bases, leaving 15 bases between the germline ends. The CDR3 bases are TGTGCCAGCAGTGAACCCAGGGGATGGTCGAATTCACCCCTCCACTTT. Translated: CASSEPRGWSNSPLHF.

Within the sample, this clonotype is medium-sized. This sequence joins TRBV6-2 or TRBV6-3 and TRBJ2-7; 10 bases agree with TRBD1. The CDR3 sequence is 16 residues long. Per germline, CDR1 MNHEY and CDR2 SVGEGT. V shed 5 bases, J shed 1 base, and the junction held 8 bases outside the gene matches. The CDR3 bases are TGTGCCAGCAGTAAGAAGGGGACAGGGGAATCCTACGAGCAGTACTTC. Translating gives CASSKKGTGESYEQYF.

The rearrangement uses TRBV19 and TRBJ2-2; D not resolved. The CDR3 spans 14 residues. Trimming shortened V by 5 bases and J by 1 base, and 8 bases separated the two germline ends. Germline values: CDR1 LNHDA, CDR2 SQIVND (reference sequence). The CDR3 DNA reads TGTGCCAGTAGTCCGCCGTGGAACACCGGGGAGCTGTTTTTT. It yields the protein CASSPPWNTGELFF.

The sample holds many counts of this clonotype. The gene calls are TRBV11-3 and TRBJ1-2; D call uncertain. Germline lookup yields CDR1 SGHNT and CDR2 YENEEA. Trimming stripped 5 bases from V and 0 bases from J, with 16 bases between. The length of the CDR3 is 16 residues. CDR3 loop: CASSPWEWRANYGYTF. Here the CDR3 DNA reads TGTGCCAGCAGCCCCTGGGAGTGGAGAGCTAACTATGGCTACACCTTC.

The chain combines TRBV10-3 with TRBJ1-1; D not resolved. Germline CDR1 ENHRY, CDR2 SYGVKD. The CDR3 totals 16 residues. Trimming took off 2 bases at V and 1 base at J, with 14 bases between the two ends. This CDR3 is CAISERNFLPNTEAFF. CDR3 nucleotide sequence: TGTGCCATCAGTGAGCGCAACTTTCTACCGAACACTGAAGCTTTCTTT.

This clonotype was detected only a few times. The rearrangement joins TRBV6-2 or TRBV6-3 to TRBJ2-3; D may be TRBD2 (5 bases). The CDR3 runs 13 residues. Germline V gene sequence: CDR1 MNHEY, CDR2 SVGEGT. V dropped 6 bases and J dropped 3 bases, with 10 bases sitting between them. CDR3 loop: CASRRTATDTQYF. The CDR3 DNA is TGTGCCAGCAGACGGACTGCGACAGATACGCAGTATTTT.

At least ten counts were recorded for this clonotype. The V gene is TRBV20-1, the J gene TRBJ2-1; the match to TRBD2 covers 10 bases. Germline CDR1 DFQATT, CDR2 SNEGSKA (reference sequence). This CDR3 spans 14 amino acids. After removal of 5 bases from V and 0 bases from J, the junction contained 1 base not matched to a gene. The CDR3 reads CSAASGSSYNEQFF. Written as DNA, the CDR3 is TGCAGTGCTGCTAGCGGGAGCTCCTACAATGAGCAGTTCTTC.

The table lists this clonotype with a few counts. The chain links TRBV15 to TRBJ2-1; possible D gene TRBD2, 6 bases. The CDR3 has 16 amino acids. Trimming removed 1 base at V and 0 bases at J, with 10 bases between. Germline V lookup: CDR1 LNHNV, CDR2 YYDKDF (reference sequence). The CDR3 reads CATSRGPGSSYNEQFF. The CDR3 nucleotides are TGTGCCACCAGCAGAGGACCCGGGAGCTCCTACAATGAGCAGTTCTTC.

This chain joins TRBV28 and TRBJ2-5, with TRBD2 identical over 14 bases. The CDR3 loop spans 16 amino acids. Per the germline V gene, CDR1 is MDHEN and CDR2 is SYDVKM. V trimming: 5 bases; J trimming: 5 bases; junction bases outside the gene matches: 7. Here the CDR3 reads CASSPRLAGGQETQYF. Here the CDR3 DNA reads TGTGCCAGCAGTCCCCGACTAGCGGGGGGGCAGGAGACCCAGTACTTC.

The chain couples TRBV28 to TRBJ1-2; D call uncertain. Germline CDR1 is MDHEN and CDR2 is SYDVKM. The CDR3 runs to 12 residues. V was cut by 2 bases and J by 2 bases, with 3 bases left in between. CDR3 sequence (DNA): TGTGCCAGCAGTTTACGGAACTATGGCTACACCTTC. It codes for CASSLRNYGYTF.

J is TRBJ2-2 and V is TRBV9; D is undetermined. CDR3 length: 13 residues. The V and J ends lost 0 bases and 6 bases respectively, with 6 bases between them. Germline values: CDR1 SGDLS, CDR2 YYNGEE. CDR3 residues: CASSVDFSGELFF. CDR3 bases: TGTGCCAGCAGCGTAGACTTTTCCGGGGAGCTGTTTTTT.

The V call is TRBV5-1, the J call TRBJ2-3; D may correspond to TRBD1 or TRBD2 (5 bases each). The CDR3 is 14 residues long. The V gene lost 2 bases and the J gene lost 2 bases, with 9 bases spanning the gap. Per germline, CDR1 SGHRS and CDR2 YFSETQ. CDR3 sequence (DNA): TGCGCCAGCAGCTTCGGGGCCGACACAGATACGCAGTATTTT. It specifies CASSFGADTDTQYF.

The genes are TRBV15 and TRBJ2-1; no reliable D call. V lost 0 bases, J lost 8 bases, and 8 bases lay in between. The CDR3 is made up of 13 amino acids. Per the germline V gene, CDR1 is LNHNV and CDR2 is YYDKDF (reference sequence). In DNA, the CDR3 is TGTGCCACCAGCAGAGACAGGTTGCATGAGCAGTTCTTC. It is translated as CATSRDRLHEQFF. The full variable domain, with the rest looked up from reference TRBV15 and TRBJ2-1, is DAMVIQNPRYQVTQFGKPVTLSCSQTLNHNVMYWYQQKSSQAPKLLFHYYDKDFNNEADTPDNFQSRRPNTSFCFLDIRSPGLGDTAMYLCATSRDRLHEQFFGPGTRLTVL.

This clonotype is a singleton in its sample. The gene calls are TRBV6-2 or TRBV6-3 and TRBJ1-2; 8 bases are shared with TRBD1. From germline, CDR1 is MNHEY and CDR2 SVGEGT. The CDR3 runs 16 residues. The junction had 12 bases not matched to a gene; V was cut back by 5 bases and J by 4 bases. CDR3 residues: CASSHFPGQAAYGYTF. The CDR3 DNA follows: TGTGCCAGCAGTCATTTTCCGGGACAGGCTGCCTATGGCTACACCTTC.

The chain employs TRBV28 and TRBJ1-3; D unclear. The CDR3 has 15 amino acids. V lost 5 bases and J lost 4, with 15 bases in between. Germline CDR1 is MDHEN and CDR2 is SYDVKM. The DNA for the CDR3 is TGTGCCAGCAGTCCGACCGGCCTGAAAGGAAACACCATATATTTT. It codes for CASSPTGLKGNTIYF.

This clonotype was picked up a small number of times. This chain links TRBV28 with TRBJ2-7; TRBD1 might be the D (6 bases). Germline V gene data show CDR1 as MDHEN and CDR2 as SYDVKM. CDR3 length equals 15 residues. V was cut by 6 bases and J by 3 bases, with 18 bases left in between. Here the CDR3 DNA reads TGTGCCAGCAGGGATGGCCGGGACACCCGCTACGAGCAGTACTTC. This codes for CASRDGRDTRYEQYF. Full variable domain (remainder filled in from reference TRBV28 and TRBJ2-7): DVKVTQSSRYLVKRTGEKVFLECVQDMDHENMFWYRQDPGLGLRLIYFSYDVKMKEKGDIPEGYSVSREKKERFSLILESASTNQTSMYLCASRDGRDTRYEQYFGPGTRLTVT.

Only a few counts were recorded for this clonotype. CDR3 region: CASGVDRARNTEAFF. CDR3 in DNA: TGTGCCAGCGGTGTGGACAGGGCCCGGAACACTGAAGCTTTCTTT. The chain joins TRBV2 to TRBJ1-1; 8 bases align to TRBD1. This CDR3 region has 15 residues. Germline V gene data show CDR1 as SNHLY and CDR2 as FYNNEI. The trim removed 8 bases at V and 1 base at J, leaving 9 bases unmatched.

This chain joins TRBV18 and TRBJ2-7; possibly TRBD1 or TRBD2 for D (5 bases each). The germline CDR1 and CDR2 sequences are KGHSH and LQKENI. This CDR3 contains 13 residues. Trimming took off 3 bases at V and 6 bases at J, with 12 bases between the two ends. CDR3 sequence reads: CASSPGPSGEQYF. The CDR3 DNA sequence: TGTGCCAGCTCACCGGGACCTTCTGGCGAGCAGTACTTC.

The chain's CDR3 is CASSEGAGDTDTQYF. The CDR3, as DNA: TGTGCCAGCAGTGAAGGGGCGGGAGACACAGATACGCAGTATTTT. The chain is built from TRBV2 and TRBJ2-3; 7 bases line up with TRBD2. Trimming took 1 base from V and 2 from J; bases not matched to a gene: 3. This CDR3 is built from 15 residues. The germline gives CDR1 SNHLY, CDR2 FYNNEI. Filled out from reference TRBV2 and TRBJ2-3, the complete variable domain reads EPEVTQTPSHQVTQMGQEVILRCVPISNHLYFYWYRQILGQKVEFLVSFYNNEISEKSEIFDDQFSVERPDGSNFTLKIRSTKLEDSAMYFCASSEGAGDTDTQYFGPGTRLTVL.

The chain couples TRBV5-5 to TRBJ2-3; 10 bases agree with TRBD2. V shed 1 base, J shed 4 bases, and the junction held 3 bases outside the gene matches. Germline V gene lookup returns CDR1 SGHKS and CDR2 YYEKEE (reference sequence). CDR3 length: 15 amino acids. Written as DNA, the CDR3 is TGTGCCAGCAGCTTGCGAGCGGGGGGGCCAGATACGCAGTATTTT. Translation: CASSLRAGGPDTQYF. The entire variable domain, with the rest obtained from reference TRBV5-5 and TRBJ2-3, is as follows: DAGVTQSPTHLIKTRGQQVTLRCSPISGHKSVSWYQQVLGQGPQFIFQYYEKEERGRGNFPDRFSARQFPNYSSELNVNALLLGDSALYLCASSLRAGGPDTQYFGPGTRLTVL.

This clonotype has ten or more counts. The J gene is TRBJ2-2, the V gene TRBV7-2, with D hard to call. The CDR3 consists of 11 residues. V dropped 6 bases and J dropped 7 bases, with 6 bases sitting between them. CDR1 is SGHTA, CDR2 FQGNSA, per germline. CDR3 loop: CASSLIGELFF. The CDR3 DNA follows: TGTGCCAGCAGTCTTATCGGGGAGCTGTTTTTT.

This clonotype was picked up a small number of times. This CDR3 reads CASSTTGGTGELFF. The CDR3 DNA reads as TGTGCCAGCAGCACAACAGGGGGAACCGGGGAGCTGTTTTTT. This sequence joins TRBV28 and TRBJ2-2; TRBD1 agrees at 8 bases. The V gene end was trimmed by 6 bases and the J gene end by 5 bases; junction bases not matched to a gene: 5. This CDR3 spans 14 amino acids. Per germline, CDR1 MDHEN and CDR2 SYDVKM.

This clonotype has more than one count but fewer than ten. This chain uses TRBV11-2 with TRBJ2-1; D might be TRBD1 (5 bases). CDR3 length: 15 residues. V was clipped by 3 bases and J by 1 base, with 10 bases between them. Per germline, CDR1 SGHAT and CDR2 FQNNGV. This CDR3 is CASSFSGSSYNEQFF. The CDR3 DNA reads TGTGCCAGCAGCTTTTCAGGGTCATCCTACAATGAGCAGTTCTTC.

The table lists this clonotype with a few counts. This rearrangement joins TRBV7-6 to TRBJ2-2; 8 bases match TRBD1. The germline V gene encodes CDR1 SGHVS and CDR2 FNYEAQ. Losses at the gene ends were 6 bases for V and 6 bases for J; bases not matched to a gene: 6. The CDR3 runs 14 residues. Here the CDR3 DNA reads TGTGCCAGCAGTAGTTACAGGGGGGCCGGGGAGCTGTTTTTT. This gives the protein CASSSYRGAGELFF.

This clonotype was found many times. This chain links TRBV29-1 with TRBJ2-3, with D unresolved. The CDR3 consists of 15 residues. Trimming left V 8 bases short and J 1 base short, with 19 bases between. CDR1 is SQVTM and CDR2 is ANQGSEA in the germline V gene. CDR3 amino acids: CSSHGEAGRTDTQYF. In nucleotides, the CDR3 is TGCAGCTCCCACGGAGAGGCAGGACGCACAGATACGCAGTATTTT.